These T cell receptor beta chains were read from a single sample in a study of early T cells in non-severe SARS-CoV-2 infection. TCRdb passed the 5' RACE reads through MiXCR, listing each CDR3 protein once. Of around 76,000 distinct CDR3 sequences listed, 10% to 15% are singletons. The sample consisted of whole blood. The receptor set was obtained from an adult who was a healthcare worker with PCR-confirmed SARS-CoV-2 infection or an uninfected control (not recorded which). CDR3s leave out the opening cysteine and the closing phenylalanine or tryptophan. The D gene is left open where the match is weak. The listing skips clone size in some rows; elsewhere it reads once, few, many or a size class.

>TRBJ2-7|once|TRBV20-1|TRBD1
SAYGQAAYEQY
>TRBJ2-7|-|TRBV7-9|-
ASSLDYRGNEQY
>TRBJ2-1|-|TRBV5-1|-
ASSLFEIRRANEQF
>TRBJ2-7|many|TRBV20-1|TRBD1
SARTNLQGMYRNEQY
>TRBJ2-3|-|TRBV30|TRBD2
AWRKGLQRENTQY
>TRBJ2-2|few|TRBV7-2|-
ASSLAGEGELF
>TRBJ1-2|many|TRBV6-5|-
ASYPQARVEEGYT
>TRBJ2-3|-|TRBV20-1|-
SASQAGDSTDTQY
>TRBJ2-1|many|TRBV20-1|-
SARDPGRTYNEQF
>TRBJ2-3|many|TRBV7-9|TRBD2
ASSPTSGRGADTQY
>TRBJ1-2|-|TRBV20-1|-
SARDLRGRSGYT
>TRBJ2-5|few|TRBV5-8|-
ASSPRGVPGQETQY
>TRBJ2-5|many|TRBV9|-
ASSVVGLQETQY
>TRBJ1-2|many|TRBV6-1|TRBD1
ASSEPDREIPNYGYT
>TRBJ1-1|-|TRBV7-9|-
ASSPWGARYTEAF
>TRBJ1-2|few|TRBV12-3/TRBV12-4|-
ASIRWGNGYT
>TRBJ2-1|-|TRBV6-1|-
ASRASSYNEQF
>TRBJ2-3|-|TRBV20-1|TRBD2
SAGSSSAGVADTQY
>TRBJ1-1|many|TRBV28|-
ASSENTEAF
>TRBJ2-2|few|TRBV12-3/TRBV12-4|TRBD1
ASRGQHNTGELF
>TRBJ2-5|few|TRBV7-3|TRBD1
ASSLVGQGAFQETQY
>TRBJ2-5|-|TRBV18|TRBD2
ASSPRRTRLSSEKETQY
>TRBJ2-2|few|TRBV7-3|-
ASSNARDTYTGELF
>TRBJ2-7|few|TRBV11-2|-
ASSFQGRGYEQY
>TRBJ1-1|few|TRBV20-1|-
SALEKTAEAF
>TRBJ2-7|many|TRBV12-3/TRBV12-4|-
ASSFPGGGEQY
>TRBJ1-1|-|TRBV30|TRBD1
AWTPTGANTEAF
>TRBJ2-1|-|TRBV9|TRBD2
ASSPPGTSRGNEQF
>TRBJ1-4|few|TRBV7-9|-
ASSLMGVNEKLF
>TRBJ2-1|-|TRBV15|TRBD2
ATSRATSGSFNEQF
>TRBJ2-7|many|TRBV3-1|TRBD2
ASSQDGIAGERC
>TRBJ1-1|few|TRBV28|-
ATAGLGTEAF
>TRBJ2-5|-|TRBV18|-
ASTNDTARTQY
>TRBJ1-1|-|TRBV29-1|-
SVRTSNTEAF
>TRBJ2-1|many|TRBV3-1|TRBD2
ASSQGIQREHNEQF
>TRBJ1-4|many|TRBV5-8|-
ASSPLGVF
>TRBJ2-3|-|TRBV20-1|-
SAHSWGDTQY
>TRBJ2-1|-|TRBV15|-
ATSRDGQIYNEQF